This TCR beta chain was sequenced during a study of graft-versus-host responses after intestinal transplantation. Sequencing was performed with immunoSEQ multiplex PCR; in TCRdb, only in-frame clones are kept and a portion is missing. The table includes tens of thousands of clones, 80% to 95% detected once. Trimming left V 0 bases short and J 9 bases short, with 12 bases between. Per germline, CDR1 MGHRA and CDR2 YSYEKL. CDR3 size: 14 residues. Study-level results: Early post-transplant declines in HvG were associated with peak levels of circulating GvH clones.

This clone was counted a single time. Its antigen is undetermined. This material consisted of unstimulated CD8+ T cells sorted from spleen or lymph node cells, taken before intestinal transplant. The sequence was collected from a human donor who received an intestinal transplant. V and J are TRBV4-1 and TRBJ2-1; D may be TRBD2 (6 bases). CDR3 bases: TGCGCCAGCAGCCAAGAGGGGGGTTTGGGTGAGCAGTTCTTC. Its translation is CASSQEGGLGEQFF.